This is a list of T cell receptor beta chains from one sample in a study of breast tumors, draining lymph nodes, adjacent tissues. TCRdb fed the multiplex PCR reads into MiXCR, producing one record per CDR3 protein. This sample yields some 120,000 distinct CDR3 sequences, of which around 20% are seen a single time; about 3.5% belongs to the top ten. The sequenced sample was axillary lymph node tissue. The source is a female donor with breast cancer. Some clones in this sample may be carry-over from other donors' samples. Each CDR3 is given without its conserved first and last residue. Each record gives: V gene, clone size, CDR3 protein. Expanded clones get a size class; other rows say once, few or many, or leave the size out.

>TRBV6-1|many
ASSESRTGSSYEQY
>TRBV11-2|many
ASSLGLSNEQF
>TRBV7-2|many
ASSFLLTRGRNSPLH
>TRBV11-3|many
ASRQGPDNEQF
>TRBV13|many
ASSFGAYEQF
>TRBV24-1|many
ATSDTTFGSYNEQF
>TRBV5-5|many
ASSAGTSSYEQY
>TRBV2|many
ASSTRQGSTDTQY
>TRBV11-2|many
ASSLAGTGTMYSPLH
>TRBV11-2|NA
ASSLGRGPTQRELF
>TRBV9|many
ASSVWYGRADEQF
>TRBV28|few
ASTLGHSYEQY
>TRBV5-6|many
ASSLGGPGGYT
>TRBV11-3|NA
ASSLGLAGQETQH
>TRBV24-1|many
ATSDFPGGIGRTDTQY
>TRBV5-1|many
ASSHGTGGVRF
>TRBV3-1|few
ASSLRLAGSYNEQF
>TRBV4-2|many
ASSQDRLSNEQF
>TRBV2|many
ASSGTSGAETQY
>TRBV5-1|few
ASRPEGVRYGYT
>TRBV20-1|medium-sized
SATGDRVYEQY
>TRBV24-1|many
ATRPSGDEQF
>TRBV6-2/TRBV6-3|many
ASSYSSQPQH
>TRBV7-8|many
ASTPGQYSNQPQH
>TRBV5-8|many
ASRRGTGGDYGYT
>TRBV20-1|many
SAATGGLLAGGTGELF
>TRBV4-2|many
ASSQEGLERGALETQY
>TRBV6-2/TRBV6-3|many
ASSYVLAVPVEFTGELF
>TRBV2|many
ASNPYPNSPLH
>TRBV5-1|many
ASSLASGGADEQF
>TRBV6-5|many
ASKRTSGVYQETQY
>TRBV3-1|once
ASSQDGRDGRTYNEQL
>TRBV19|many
ASSRPGQILNEQF
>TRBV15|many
ATSLTAGLYNEQF
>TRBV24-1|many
ATSEHGWSSYNEQF
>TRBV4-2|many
ASSQDREDDTDTQY
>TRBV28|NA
ASSYPLVKTGVYTGELF
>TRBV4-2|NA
ASSQGASGGAINEQF
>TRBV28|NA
ASRSPGEKETQY
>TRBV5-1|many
ASSPTSGPYEQY
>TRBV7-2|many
ASSSPPNYGYT
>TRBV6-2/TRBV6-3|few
ASSFPGGEGETQY
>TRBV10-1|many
ASSESTGGPTNEQF
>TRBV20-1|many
SAKRIAGAEQF
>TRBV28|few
ASSSGTGVLSYNEQF
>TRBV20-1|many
SARRSLGNYGYT
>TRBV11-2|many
ASSLGVKRGGRDTQY
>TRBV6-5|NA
ASSYRATNTDTRY
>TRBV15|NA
ATSGDAQETQY
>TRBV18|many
ASSPGSAGRQSQY
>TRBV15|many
ATSTTRTPGELF
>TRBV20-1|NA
SGIRDTHTEAF
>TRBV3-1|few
ASSQGLAGDEQF
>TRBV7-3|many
ASSLIAGAGTDTQY
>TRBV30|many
ALRHRSGNTIY
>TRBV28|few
ASSSPQGRETQY
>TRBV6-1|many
ASSPPAYEQY
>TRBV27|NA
ASITHKETQY
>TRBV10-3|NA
AIRAGQGSETQY